The sequence of this TCR beta chain was determined in a study of T cells in Graves' hyperthyroidism and ophthalmopathy. Study-level results: Blood also carried most thyroid clonotypes expanded above 0.001.

TCR beta CDR3 region amplification was performed from RNA transcripts. TCR CDR3 regions were first amplified by RT-PCR with HTBI primers. TCRdb processed the multiplex PCR reads anew with MiXCR; each CDR3 protein has one entry. The sample includes about half a million distinct CDR3 sequences, about 22% of them seen just once. Germline V CDR1 and CDR2: SGHVS, FNYEAQ. With V trimmed by 5 bases and J by 8 bases, 10 bases remained unmatched. There are 16 residues in the CDR3. Diagnosis relied on clinical symptoms, serum thyroxine and TRAb, thyroid ultrasound and orbital computed tomography. Concerning this clonotype itself: What it recognizes is unknown.

The chain joins TRBV7-6 to TRBJ2-1, with TRBD2 identical over 12 bases. The clonotype originates from a woman between 70 and 85 years old with Graves' ophthalmopathy. The material sequenced was blood. The chain's CDR3 is CASSRRLAGVLDEQFF. The CDR3 bases are TGTGCCAGCAGCAGACGACTAGCGGGAGTTTTGGATGAGCAGTTCTTC.